This TCR beta chain was identified during a study of low-dose radiotherapy and immunotherapy resistance in tumors. Overall study context: Fractions of 1 Gy went to Cohort 2 every two weeks, for 13 Gy over 26 weeks. Aspirin was administered orally at 300 mg daily for four cycles, commencing on cycle 1 day 1.

This clonotype was recorded at least ten times. Its ends do not fully match the called genes, so a read error is possible. Noted time point: after trial treatment. Treatment in this sample: LDRT plus nivolumab, ipilimumab, low-dose cyclophosphamide and aspirin (RACIN trial). It was nivolumab, ipilimumab, aspirin, low-dose cyclophosphamide and low-dose radiotherapy that donors received. Alpha- and beta-chain coverage of first-strand cDNA came from TRAV- and TRBV-specific primers. A constant-region primer paired with the V-primer adapter amplified TCRs over about 19 PCR cycles. In vitro transcription served to amplify the mRNA that had been isolated. TCRdb independently ran MiXCR on the reads; one entry per CDR3 protein. The sample lists roughly 56,000 distinct CDR3 sequences; 23% were seen once. The sequences come from PBMCs, collected after low-dose radiotherapy plus immunotherapy. The sequence derives from a male donor with prostate cancer.

CDR3 nucleotide sequence: TGTGCCAGCAGCTTGGCCCAGGGGGCAGTATACGAGCAGTACTTC. It is translated as CASSLAQGAVYEQYF. The V gene is TRBV5-1, the J gene TRBJ2-7; TRBD1 matches 8 bases. The V gene's germline CDR1 is SGHRS and CDR2 YFSETQ. The CDR3 runs 15 residues.